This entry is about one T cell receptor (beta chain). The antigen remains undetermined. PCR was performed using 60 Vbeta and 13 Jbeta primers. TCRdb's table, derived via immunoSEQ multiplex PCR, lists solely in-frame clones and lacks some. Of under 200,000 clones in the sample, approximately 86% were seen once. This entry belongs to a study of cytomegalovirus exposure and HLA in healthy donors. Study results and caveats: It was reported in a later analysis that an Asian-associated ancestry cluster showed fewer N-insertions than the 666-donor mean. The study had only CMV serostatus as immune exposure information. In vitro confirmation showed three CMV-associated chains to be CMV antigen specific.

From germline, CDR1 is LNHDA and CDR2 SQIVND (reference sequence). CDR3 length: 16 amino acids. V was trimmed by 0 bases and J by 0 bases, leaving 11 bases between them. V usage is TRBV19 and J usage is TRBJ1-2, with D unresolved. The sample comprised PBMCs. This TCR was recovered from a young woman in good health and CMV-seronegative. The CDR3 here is CASSIDRYSTNYGYTF. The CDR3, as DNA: TGTGCCAGTAGTATAGATCGATACAGTACTAACTATGGCTACACCTTC.